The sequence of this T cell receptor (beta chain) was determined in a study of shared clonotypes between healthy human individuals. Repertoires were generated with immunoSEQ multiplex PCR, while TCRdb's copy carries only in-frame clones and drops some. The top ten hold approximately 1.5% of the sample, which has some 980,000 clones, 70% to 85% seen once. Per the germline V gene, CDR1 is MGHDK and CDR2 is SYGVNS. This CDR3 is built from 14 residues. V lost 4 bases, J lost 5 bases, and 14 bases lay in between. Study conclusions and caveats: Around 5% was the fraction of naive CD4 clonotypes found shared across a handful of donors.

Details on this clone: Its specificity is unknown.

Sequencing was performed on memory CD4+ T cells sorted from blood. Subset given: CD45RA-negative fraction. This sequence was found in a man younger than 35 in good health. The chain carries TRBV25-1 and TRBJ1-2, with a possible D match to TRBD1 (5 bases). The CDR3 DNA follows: TGTGCCAGCAGTGCCTTCGGCGGGGGATATGGCTACACCTTC. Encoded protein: CASSAFGGGYGYTF.